A single T cell receptor beta chain is shown here with its context. Its antigen is unknown. The data were obtained in a study of T cells in Graves' hyperthyroidism and ophthalmopathy. Points from the study as a whole: Most thyroid clonotypes expanded above 0.001 appeared in blood too. Separation of ophthalmopathy from stable hyperthyroidism was achieved by a 13 V-J model.

CDR1 is SGHTA, CDR2 FQGNSA, per germline. The CDR3 loop spans 13 amino acids. V was shortened by 5 bases and J by 7 bases, with 14 bases between the two germline ends. RNA transcripts were the template for amplifying TCR beta CDR3 regions. TCR CDR3 regions were first amplified by RT-PCR with HTBI primers. MiXCR was run by TCRdb on the multiplex PCR reads, yielding one entry per CDR3 protein. The table lists almost 600,000 distinct CDR3 sequences, just over 45% of them singletons, with more than 7% in the top ten. The clonotype comes from a woman under 30 with Graves' hyperthyroidism. The rearrangement joins TRBV7-2 to TRBJ1-1; perhaps TRBD1 as D (6 bases). The sample was peripheral blood or thyroid tissue (not recorded which). CDR3 nucleotide sequence: TGTGCCAGCAGCGTCAACAGGGCGAGTGAAGCTTTCTTT. Translated: CASSVNRASEAFF.